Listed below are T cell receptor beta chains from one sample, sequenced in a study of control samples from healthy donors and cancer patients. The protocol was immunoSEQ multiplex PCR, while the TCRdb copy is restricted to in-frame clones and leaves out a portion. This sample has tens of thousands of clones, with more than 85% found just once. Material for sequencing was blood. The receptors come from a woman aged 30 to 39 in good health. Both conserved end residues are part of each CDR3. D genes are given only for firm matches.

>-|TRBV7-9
CASSLGAFNSGNTIYF
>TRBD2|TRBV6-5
CASSRTSGRSETQYF
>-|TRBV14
CASSQSGISTDTQYF
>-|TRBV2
CASTDRFYGYTF
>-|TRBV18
CASSPRPQDNSPLHF
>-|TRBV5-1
CASSLVYWRRINQPQHF
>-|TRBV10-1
CASSQTGEQYF
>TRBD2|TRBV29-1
CSVPGTSEAETQYF
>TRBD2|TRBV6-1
CASSELAGFARSSYEQYF
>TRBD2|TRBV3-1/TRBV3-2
CASSQGGLALGGSYNEQFF
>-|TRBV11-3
CASSSGLEQFF
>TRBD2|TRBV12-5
CASGLVLRSSGTGELFF
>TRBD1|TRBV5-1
CASSVTGGGNQPQHF
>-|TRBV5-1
CASSINSYEQYF
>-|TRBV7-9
CASSLEGGTEAFF
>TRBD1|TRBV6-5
CASSTGTGNQPQHF
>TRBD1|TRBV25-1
CASGDSHSPLHF
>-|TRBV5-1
CASSLVSGQGLHEQFF
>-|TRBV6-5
CASSRQSLTGNTIYF
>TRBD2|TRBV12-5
CASGLPSREERDGTQYF
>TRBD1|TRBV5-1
CASSLVARGGTEAFF
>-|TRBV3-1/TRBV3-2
CASSRQPREQFF
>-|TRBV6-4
CASSDRALTGELFF
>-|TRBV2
CASSEALWRARFF
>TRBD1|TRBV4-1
CASSQARTGEAFF
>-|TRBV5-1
CASSPQAGLNEQFF
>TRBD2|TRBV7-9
CASSLQASGKETQYF
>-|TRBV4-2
CASSQDGSRETQYF
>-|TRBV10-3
CAISESRGGGAEQYF
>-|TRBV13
CASSLALAFTDTQYF
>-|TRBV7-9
CASSWTVYEQYF
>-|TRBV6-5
CASSYSSGGPQYF
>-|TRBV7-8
CASSPRRSGPLQETQYF
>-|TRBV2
CASSDEPGELFF
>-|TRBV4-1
CASSQGGDTGYNEQFF
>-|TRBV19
CASSYRRRGNTGELFF
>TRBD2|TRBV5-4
CASSGALAGYEQYF
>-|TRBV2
CASSAGLNEQFF
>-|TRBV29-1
CSVDFRGRVDTQYF
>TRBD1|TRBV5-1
CASSPGQGKVYEQYF
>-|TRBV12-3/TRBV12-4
CASSLSGRQYF
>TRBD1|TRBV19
CASSPRQGWGSPLHF
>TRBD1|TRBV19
CASSTDRDTEAFF
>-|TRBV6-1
CASSERATHQPQHF
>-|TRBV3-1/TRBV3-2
CASSPGEKLFF
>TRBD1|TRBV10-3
CAIGSGQGAGEQYF
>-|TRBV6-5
CASIGGPNTEAFF
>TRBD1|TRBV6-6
CASTRGQGNYGYTF